The rows below give T cell receptor beta chains drawn from one sample of a study of CD8+CD57+ T cells in acquired aplastic anemia. TCRdb reprocessed the reads with MiXCR, giving one entry per CDR3 protein. The sample carries about 170,000 distinct CDR3 sequences, 47% recorded once. The sequenced sample consisted of sorted CD4+, CD8+, or CD8+CD57+ T cells (not recorded which) from PBMCs. These receptors were taken from a human donor with aplastic anemia. Each CDR3 is given with its conserved first and last residue. The size entry is marked missing in some rows and otherwise reads once, few, many or a size class.

NA	TRBV5-1	TRBJ2-5	CASSLAQYF
NA	TRBV7-2	TRBJ2-1	CASSSKSAEEQFF
NA	TRBV2	TRBJ2-1	CASPGRAVYNEQFF
NA	TRBV2	TRBJ1-5	CASSSVTGRAQPQHF
NA	TRBV10-3	TRBJ2-3	CAISEGQGRTDTQYF
NA	TRBV6-4	TRBJ1-1	CASSPGGAGTEAFF
many	TRBV10-3	TRBJ2-3	CAISDIGQSDTQYF
many	TRBV20-1	TRBJ2-1	CSAWTSGGSYNEQFF
NA	TRBV2	TRBJ1-5	CASKVTGSKQPQHF
NA	TRBV7-9	NA	CASSRQAGGEQFF
NA	TRBV18	TRBJ2-3	CASSPPGQSTDTQYF
once	TRBV10-3	TRBJ2-7	CAISEALGQGVSYEQYF
NA	TRBV29-1	TRBJ2-1	CSVAAGTSGRSPYNEQFF
many	TRBV12-3/TRBV12-4	TRBJ2-1	CASSFGRNNEQFF
many	TRBV7-2	TRBJ1-5	CASSLDSEGGAQHF
many	TRBV10-2	TRBJ2-7	CASREGGAGYEQYF
NA	TRBV15	TRBJ2-7	CATRATGEGYEQYF
few	TRBV2	TRBJ2-7	CASIRPNYEQYF
many	TRBV12-5	TRBJ2-5	CASGLVPAYRETQYF
many	TRBV2	TRBJ1-2	CASTSSRSLYGYTF
many	TRBV20-1	TRBJ2-1	CSATAGTGFYNEQFF
many	TRBV5-6	TRBJ2-6	CASSSLDSGANVLTF
NA	TRBV14	TRBJ2-3	CASSSKLRDNTDTQYF
many	TRBV6-1	TRBJ1-2	CASSVSTGQGVYGYTF
NA	TRBV10-2	TRBJ2-7	CAISESPGLNCEQYF
many	TRBV12-3/TRBV12-4	TRBJ1-1	CASSYGTVNTEAFF
NA	TRBV5-5	TRBJ1-6	CTSIPLSETGASPLHF
NA	TRBV2	TRBJ1-2	CARNEGPYGYTF
NA	TRBV7-2	TRBJ2-7	CASSFQGGQGGEQYF
NA	TRBV15	TRBJ2-3	CATSRGQGQADTQYF
NA	TRBV14	TRBJ2-1	CASSRTGGHNEQFF
NA	TRBV7-6	TRBJ1-3	CASTPRNGNTIYF
NA	TRBV2	TRBJ2-1	CANVGQGFYNEQFF
many	TRBV7-9	TRBJ2-6	CASSDRTGTGLSGANVLTF
many	TRBV7-2	TRBJ1-1	CASSLGLRNTEAFF
many	TRBV6-1	TRBJ2-7	CASSERGYEQYF
many	TRBV19	TRBJ1-5	CASTEQGSYSNQPQHF
many	TRBV10-3	TRBJ2-1	CANLHRDSSYNEQFF
few	TRBV12-3/TRBV12-4	TRBJ2-6	CASSSLHRGGGSGANVLTF
many	TRBV5-1	TRBJ1-1	CASSLVGATGTEAFF
many	TRBV7-8	TRBJ2-5	CASSNQETQYF
many	TRBV19	TRBJ2-5	CASSPGLAGGETQYF
few	TRBV4-2	TRBJ2-2	CASSERALQGLWSTGELFF
NA	TRBV20-1	TRBJ2-7	CSAREPRGGYEQYF
many	TRBV6-1	TRBJ1-1	CASRQGLNTEAFF
once	TRBV10-3	TRBJ1-5	CAISECGLVNQPQHF
NA	TRBV5-1	TRBJ2-3	CASLSQGESTDTQYF